This TCR beta chain was documented in a study of T cell repertoires in cytomegalovirus infection. TCRdb fed the reads into MiXCR, producing one record per CDR3 protein. This sample has 550,000 to 850,000 distinct CDR3 sequences, with roughly 33% found just once. After removal of 1 base from V and 7 bases from J, the junction contained 3 bases not matched to a gene. CDR1 and CDR2 from the germline V gene are SGHAT and FQNNGV. The CDR3 has 13 residues. This clonotype was recorded a few times. The target antigen is unknown. The chain employs TRBV11-2 and TRBJ2-7, with 8 bases identical to TRBD1. This receptor was obtained from a human donor in good health (CMV status not recorded). Some clones in this sample may be carry-over from other donors' samples. This specimen was cultured PBMCs, taken from culture after CMV antigen stimulation. The CDR3 DNA reads as TGTGCCAGCAGCTTAGGACAGGGGCTTGAGCAGTACTTC. Its translation: CASSLGQGLEQYF.